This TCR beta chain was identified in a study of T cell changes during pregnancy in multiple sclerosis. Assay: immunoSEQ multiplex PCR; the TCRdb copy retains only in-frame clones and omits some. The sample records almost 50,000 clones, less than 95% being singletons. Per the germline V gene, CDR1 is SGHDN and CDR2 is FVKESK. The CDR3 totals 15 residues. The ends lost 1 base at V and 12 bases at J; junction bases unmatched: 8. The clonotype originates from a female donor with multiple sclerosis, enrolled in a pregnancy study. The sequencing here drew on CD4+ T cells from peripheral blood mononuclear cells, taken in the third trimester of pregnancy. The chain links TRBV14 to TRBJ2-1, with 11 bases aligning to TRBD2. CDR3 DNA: TGTGCCAGCAGCCAAGTGTCTAGCGGGAGGTCCGGGCAGTTCTTC. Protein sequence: CASSQVSSGRSGQFF.